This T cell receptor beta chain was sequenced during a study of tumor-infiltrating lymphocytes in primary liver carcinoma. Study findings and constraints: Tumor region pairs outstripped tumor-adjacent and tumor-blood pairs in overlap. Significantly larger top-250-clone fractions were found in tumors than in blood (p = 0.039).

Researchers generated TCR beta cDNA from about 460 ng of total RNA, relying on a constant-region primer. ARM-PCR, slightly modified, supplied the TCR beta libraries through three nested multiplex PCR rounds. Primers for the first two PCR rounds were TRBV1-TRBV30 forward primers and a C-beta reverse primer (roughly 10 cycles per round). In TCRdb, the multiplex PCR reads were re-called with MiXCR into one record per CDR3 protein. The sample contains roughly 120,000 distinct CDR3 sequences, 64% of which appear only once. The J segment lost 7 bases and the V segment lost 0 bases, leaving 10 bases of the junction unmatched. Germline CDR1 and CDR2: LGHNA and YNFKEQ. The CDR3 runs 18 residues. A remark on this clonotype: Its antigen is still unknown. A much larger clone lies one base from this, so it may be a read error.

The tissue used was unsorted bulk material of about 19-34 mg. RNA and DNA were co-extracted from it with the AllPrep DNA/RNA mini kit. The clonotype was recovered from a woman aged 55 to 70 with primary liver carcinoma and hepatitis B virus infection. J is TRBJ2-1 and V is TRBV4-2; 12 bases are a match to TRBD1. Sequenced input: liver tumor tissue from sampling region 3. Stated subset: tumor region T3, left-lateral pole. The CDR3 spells CASSQDWDRGLGRNEQFF. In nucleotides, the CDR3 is TGTGCCAGCAGCCAAGATTGGGACAGGGGGCTTGGTAGAAATGAGCAGTTCTTC.